The 5 T cell receptor beta chains listed next were all sequenced from one sample in a study of T cells expressing NK-cell markers. From its re-call of the 5' RACE reads, TCRdb lists each CDR3 protein once, without DNA. The repertoire shows 90,000 to 130,000 distinct CDR3 sequences; the top ten hold roughly 18%. Material: blood T cells: a sorted CD56 or NKG2C T cell subset, CD4+ or CD8+ T cells, or bulk PBMC T cells (not recorded which). These receptors were taken from a woman aged 18-70 years in good health.

The CDR3 sequence: CASSQLQMENTEAFF. The chain is built from TRBV9 and TRBJ1-1. The length of the CDR3 is 15 residues. Germline-derived CDR1 and CDR2 are SGDLS and YYNGEE.

V and J are TRBV29-1 and TRBJ2-5; the D call of TRBD2 rests on TCRdb alone, since no DNA is present to check it. Looked up from germline, CDR1 is SQVTM and CDR2 is ANQGSEA. CDR3 length: 15 amino acids. CDR3 residues: CSVDGLVEPQETQYF.

The chain joins TRBV12-3 or TRBV12-4 to TRBJ2-1. The CDR3 is 14 residues long. The CDR3 sequence: CASSSSGPYNEQFF.

The chain recombines TRBV4-1 with TRBJ2-4; TCRdb's assignment of TRBD1 cannot be checked, as there is no DNA. The CDR3 has 14 residues. Germline V gene data show CDR1 as MGHRA and CDR2 as YSYEKL. CDR3 region: CASSQAGTENIQYF.

The genes are TRBV6-2 or TRBV6-3 and TRBJ2-1; the D call from TCRdb, TRBD2, cannot be confirmed without DNA. Looked up from germline, CDR1 is MNHEY and CDR2 is SVGEGT. This CDR3 has 15 residues. The CDR3 sequence: CASSYSIGSYNEQFF.